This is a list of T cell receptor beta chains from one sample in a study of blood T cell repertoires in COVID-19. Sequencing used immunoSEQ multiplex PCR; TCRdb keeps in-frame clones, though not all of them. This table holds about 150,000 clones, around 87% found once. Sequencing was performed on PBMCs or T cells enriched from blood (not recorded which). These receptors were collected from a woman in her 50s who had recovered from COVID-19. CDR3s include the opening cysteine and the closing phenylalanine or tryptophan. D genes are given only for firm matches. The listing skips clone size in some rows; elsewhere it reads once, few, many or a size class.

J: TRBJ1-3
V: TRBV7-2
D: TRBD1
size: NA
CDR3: CASSLDTGTVGNTIYF
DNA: TGTGCCAGCAGCTTAGATACCGGGACAGTGGGAAACACCATATATTTT

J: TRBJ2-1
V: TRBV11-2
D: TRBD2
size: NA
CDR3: CASSGASGGTPNEQFF
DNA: TGTGCCAGCAGCGGGGCTAGCGGGGGGACCCCCAATGAGCAGTTCTTC

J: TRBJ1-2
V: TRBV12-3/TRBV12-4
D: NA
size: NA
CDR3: CASRFGGGYGYTF
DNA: TGTGCCAGCAGGTTCGGAGGAGGCTATGGCTACACCTTC

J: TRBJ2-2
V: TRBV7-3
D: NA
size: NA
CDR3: CASSFGPGVGELFF
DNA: TGTGCCAGCAGCTTTGGGCCCGGGGTCGGGGAGCTGTTTTTT

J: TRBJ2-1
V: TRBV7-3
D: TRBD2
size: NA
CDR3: CASSLIGTSGLTGEQFF
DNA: TGTGCCAGCAGCTTAATCGGGACTAGCGGGCTCACGGGGGAGCAGTTCTTC

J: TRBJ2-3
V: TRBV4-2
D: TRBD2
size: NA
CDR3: CASSPSSGGSTDTQYF
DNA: TGTGCCAGCAGCCCATCTAGCGGGGGGAGCACAGATACGCAGTATTTT

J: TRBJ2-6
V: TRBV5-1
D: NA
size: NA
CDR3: CASSLVKESGANVLTF
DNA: TGCGCCAGCAGCTTGGTTAAGGAGTCTGGGGCCAACGTCCTGACTTTC

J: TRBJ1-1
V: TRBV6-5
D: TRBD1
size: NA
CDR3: CASSFGQGTRTEAFF
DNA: TGTGCCAGCAGTTTCGGACAGGGAACCCGGACTGAAGCTTTCTTT

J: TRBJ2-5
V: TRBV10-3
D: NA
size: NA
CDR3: CAISGFGGPGETQYF
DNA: TGTGCCATCAGTGGGTTCGGGGGGCCCGGGGAGACCCAGTACTTC

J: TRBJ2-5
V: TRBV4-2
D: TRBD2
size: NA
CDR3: CASSQASGEQKETQYF
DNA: TGTGCCAGCAGCCAAGCTAGCGGGGAGCAGAAAGAGACCCAGTACTTC

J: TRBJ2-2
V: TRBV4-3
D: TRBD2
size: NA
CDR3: CASSLTSGGLVGELFF
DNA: TGCGCCAGCAGCCTTACTAGCGGGGGGTTGGTGGGGGAGCTGTTTTTT

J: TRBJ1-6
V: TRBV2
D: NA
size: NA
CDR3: CASSDQGNASPLHF
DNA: TGTGCCAGCAGTGACCAGGGGAATGCTTCACCCCTCCACTTT

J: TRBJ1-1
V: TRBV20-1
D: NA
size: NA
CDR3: CSARRDTEAFF
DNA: TGCAGTGCTAGGAGGGACACTGAAGCTTTCTTT

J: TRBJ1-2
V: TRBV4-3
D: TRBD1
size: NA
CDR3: CASSQGQGYYYGYTF
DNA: TGCGCCAGCAGCCAAGGACAGGGTTACTACTATGGCTACACCTTC

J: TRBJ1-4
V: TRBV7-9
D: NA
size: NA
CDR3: CASSPGTNEKLFF
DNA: TGTGCCAGCAGCCCAGGAACTAATGAAAAACTGTTTTTT

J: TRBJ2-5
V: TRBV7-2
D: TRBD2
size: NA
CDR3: CASSTGLEGTQYF
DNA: TGTGCCAGCAGCACAGGACTAGAGGGGACCCAGTACTTC

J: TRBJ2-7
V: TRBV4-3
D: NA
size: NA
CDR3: CASSQANQGSHEQYF
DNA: TGCGCCAGCAGCCAAGCCAACCAGGGATCTCACGAGCAGTACTTC

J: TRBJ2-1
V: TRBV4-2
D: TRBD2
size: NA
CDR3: CASSQEIRSAGVFNEQFF
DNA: TGTGCCAGCAGCCAAGAGATCCGGTCGGCGGGGGTGTTCAATGAGCAGTTCTTC

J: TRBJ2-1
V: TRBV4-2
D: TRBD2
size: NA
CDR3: CASLASGGPLNEQFF
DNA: TGTGCCAGTCTTGCTAGCGGGGGTCCTCTAAATGAGCAGTTCTTC

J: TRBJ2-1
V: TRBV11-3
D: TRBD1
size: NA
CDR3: CASSSGIGTGALNEQFF
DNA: TGTGCCAGCAGCTCGGGTATCGGGACAGGGGCCCTAAATGAGCAGTTCTTC

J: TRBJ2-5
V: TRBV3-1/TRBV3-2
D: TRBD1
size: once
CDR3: CASSQPPTGIRETQYF
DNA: TGTGCCAGCAGCCAACCGCCGACAGGGATCAGAGAGACCCAGTACTTC

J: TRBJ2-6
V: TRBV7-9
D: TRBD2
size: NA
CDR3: CASSPSGVPSSGANVLTF
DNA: TGTGCCAGCAGCCCAAGCGGGGTTCCTAGCTCTGGGGCCAACGTCCTGACTTTC

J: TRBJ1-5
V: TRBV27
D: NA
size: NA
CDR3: CATSTRSNQPQHF
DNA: TGTGCCACCTCAACACGTAGCAATCAGCCCCAGCATTTT

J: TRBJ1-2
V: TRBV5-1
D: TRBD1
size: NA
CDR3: CASSFGQGANYGYTF
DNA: TGCGCCAGCAGCTTTGGACAGGGGGCGAACTATGGCTACACCTTC